What follows describes a single T cell receptor (beta chain). Its antigen remains unidentified. The data stem from a study of cytomegalovirus exposure and HLA in healthy donors (dated by TCRdb to about 2017). About the full investigation: In an earlier analysis of several hundred of the donors, 250 to 300 Gb of sequence data and 120 million or so unique TCR beta sequences from 150 million to 200 million T cells were reported. An early release that covered approximately 600 HLA-typed donors contained approximately 300 gigabases of sequencing data and tens of millions of unique TCR sequences. The aim of the study was to test whether cataloging public T cell receptors could identify signatures of past pathogen exposure. In a later genetic analysis, genome-wide SNP genotypes for about 60% of the 666 donors were used, and that subset was treated as a discovery cohort. All discovery cohort repertoires had been generated using a single sequencing platform. An earlier analysis of 587 of the donors applied high-throughput TCR beta sequencing to assess whether each TCR beta V gene segment acted as functional or pseudogenic. Of the roughly 410 genotyped donors, 65% to 90% were placed in the genetic ancestry cluster associated with self-reported Caucasian donors. Alongside the repertoire data, information on donor age, sex, ethnicity and CMV serostatus was compiled. The number of donors typed differed by locus, with about 629-630 for A, B, C, DRB1 and DQB1, more than 500 for DQA1, approximately 570 for DPA1, and approximately 470 for DPB1. In a later analysis, previously published TCR beta repertoires from 550 to 700 donors were re-analyzed and high-resolution HLA genotyping was added so that TCR occurrence patterns could be studied. Besides the first cohort of around 700 subjects, a separate validation cohort made up of 120 different subjects was used. Four or five DR-DQ haplotypes were handled as single units for association and clustering because linkage in the cohort was strong. Rather than using new phenotypic data, the later analysis identified candidate immune exposures from TCR beta sequences and from how often those sequences occurred across donors. To predict cytomegalovirus infection status, the study brought together high-throughput TCR immunosequencing, statistical association of individual TCRs with disease status, and machine learning. HLA typing included class I and class II loci at four-digit resolution. On average, 235,054 unique TCR beta nucleotide sequences were sequenced per donor among a few hundred genotyped donors of the cohort, with roughly 18% of those sequences being non-productive. Using immunosequencing, the study profiled T cell repertoires from some 670 subjects and related those repertoires to cytomegalovirus serostatus. Paper-wide results and their limitations: Cytomegalovirus status was reported to be diagnosed by the classifier with high specificity and sensitivity in both the original and validation cohorts. Across donors, most TCR sequences were observed very rarely, whereas some public TCRs were present in many individuals. A later genetic analysis reported fewer N-insertions in productive TCRs among donors in an Asian-associated ancestry cluster than the roughly 620-donor mean. A further reported finding was that TCR beta sequences accurately predicted the HLA-A and HLA-B alleles for most subjects in the first cohort. The earlier analysis of approximately 560 of the donors excluded 15 to 20 rarely observed V segments, including chromosome 9 orphons, because counts were too low. According to a later analysis, TCR association rates differed among HLA loci, with DRB1 alleles showing the most associated TCRs and HLA-C alleles showing the fewest. In vitro tests confirmed that a few of the cytomegalovirus-associated TCR beta chains recognize cytomegalovirus antigens. The study listed 150 to 200 TCR beta chains as associated with cytomegalovirus. A cluster of highly shared sequence variants was judged likely to represent a technical artifact of the sequencing pipeline. Correlated functional status among segregating V segments might reflect linkage disequilibrium, but an unknown experimental factor could not be ruled out. Because HLA typing was unavailable for some donors at each locus, only the typed subset was used in association tests. According to a later analysis, most CMV-associated TCR beta chains appeared to be HLA-restricted, and the HLA associations seemed to be driven largely by CMV exposure. In a later analysis, HLA-associated TCR beta chains showed more clonal expansion and lower generation probabilities than non-associated chains that were equally common. In this cohort, only TCR beta chains were sequenced, and detectable features were limited by the absence of alpha or paired-chain data. Several of the top co-occurrence clusters appeared to be linked to parvovirus B19, influenza, CMV and Epstein-Barr virus, according to a later analysis. Assigning TCR associations to individual alleles was difficult when HLA alleles, especially DR and DQ, strongly co-occurred. Broadly in line with IMGT annotations, most TCR beta V segments showed up in productive rearrangements about 87% or about 30% of the time in an earlier analysis of roughly 590 of the donors. Some IMGT-functional V segments, including TRBV6-2 and TRBV6-3, could not be told apart with the 87-base-pair reads, so those segments were excluded. A later genetic analysis associated a missense DCLRE1C variant with V-gene and J-gene trimming of TCR beta chains, and an independent cohort replicated the association. It was suggested by the authors that the approach could potentially be generalized to other disease states and immunological phenotypes. Roughly uniform sequencing depth across donors was assumed in presence/absence analyses, although this assumption may not hold. Specific HLA alleles were associated with some 15,000 TCR beta sequences at a false discovery rate of 0.05 in a later analysis. CMV serostatus was the only immune exposure information available for the cohort.

The cohort consisted of 670 or so healthy bone marrow donors. Cohort members were all nominally healthy when sampled, although unrecorded immune exposures were likely present. The donor tested CMV seronegative, placing the donor among the 352 seronegative members of the cohort. A peripheral blood sample was collected from each donor, and TCR beta sequencing was performed on peripheral blood mononuclear cells. Genomic DNA was extracted from the blood cell samples with the Qiagen DNeasy Blood Extraction Kit. Sequences SGHNT (CDR1) and YYREEE (CDR2) are obtained from the germline V gene (reference sequence). The CDR3 spans 14 residues, from the cysteine through the phenylalanine. Only the CDR3 portion is preserved as DNA: 42 bases, with reading frame beginning at the first base. V drops 0 bases and J drops 5 bases, leaving 9 bases in between. Libraries were prepared through the immunoSEQ multiplex PCR assay. The multiplex PCR relied on a mix of 60 forward primers for TCR Vbeta segments and 13 reverse primers for TCR Jbeta segments. Amplification of the CDR3 region of rearranged TCR beta genes was performed with a multiplex PCR assay on genomic DNA. On the Illumina HiSeq System, the amplified TCR beta libraries were sequenced as 87-base-pair reads. The authors' pipeline ran thus. A later analysis tallied roughly 80 million unique TCR beta chains across the approximately 670 repertoires, and about 10 million of those chains were shared by two or more donors. Raw reads were error-corrected and collapsed into unique sequences by a nearest-neighbor algorithm in which closely related sequences were merged to remove PCR and sequencing errors. Alignment of CDR3 sequences to IMGT reference sequences was used to assign V, D and J gene segments. For a sequence to be retained, at least a six-nucleotide match to both a V gene segment and a J gene segment was required. Rearrangements were classified as productive when the CDR3 lacked stop codons and remained in frame with V and J, and all other rearrangements were classified as non-productive. CDR3 was defined by IMGT convention, running from the second conserved V-encoded cysteine to the conserved J-encoded phenylalanine. The earlier analysis of more than 450 of the donors excluded sequences that lacked an unambiguous match to a single V gene segment. An earlier analysis of fewer than 750 of the donors classified V segments as functional when productive rearrangements were above 56.7% and as segregating when the standard deviation between donors was above 5%. A statistical classification framework was built to diagnose cytomegalovirus status from the catalog of TCR beta chain sequences. V and J gene assignment, in a later analysis, came from comparing TCR nucleotide sequences with IMGT/GENE-DB human TR gene sequences. A later analysis assigned CDR3 sequences and most-parsimonious VDJ recombination scenarios with the TCRdist pipeline. In a later analysis, each TCR beta chain was defined by its CDR3 amino acid sequence together with its V-gene family, and reads lacking a unique V-gene family were excluded. As a way to deal with suspected cross-contamination and a sequencing artifact, a later analysis dropped under 600 nucleotide sequences that were highly shared and had low generation probability. In a later analysis, a clonal expansion index was calculated for each public chain from normalized within-repertoire ranks of inferred template counts. In a later analysis, generation probabilities were computed using a VDJ recombination model fitted to out-of-frame rearrangements, and the results were checked against IGoR. In a later analysis, hypergeometric tests were used to score TCR-TCR, TCR-HLA and TCR-CMV co-occurrence, with a repertoire-size bias correction applied to TCR pairs. In a later analysis, false discovery rates were estimated by permuting HLA or CMV assignments 20 times. In a later analysis, co-occurring TCRs were grouped with DBSCAN, and TCRdist sequence similarity was added when clustering was performed within HLA-allele-positive subsets. Co-occurrence clustering excluded repertoires with fewer than 30,000 or more than 120,000 public chains, plus five with anomalous nucleotide sharing. Not all clones reach the TCRdb copy of this immuneACCESS table, which keeps in-frame sequences only. Checked studies attribute under half of the gap to unresolved V genes and leave the rest unexplained. The V and J calls and the clone size are those of that table, but D and trimming were determined from the DNA. This sample's listing comprises about 42,000 clones. Of the sample, 1% to 1.5% falls within the top ten clones.

The TCR originated in a man in his thirties or forties in good health and CMV-seronegative. The chain is assembled from TRBV5-4 and TRBJ1-5; the D gene cannot be named for sure. Sequences were obtained from PBMCs. In nucleotides, the sequence is TGTGCCAGCAGCTTGGAACCGTTAGATCAGCCCCAGCATTTT. This encodes CASSLEPLDQPQHF.